The 27 T cell receptor beta chains listed next were all sequenced from one sample in a study of metastatic and nonmetastatic thyroid tumors. TCRdb reanalyzed the PCR reads with MiXCR. This table has under 40,000 clones, around a sixth appearing once. Patients had received no treatment of any kind before thyroid surgery. Sequenced sample: blood. The receptors stem from a female donor with papillary thyroid cancer or a benign thyroid nodule (not recorded which). Some clones in this sample may be carry-over from other donors' samples.

This clone appeared many times. This chain joins TRBV19 and TRBJ2-7; 7 nucleotides line up with TRBD2. The CDR3 has 15 residues. CDR1 is LNHDA and CDR2 is SQIVND in the germline V gene (reference sequence). V lost 1 base, J lost 3 bases, and 6 bases stayed unmatched. The CDR3 bases are TGTGCCAGTAGTATAGTGGGGGGGTCAGGCTACGAGCAGTACTTC. The encoded protein is CASSIVGGSGYEQYF.

This clone showed up many times. The chain employs TRBV12-3 or TRBV12-4 and TRBJ1-1, with 7 bases that match TRBD1. The CDR3 contains 14 residues. The J segment lost 1 base and the V segment lost 5 bases, leaving 4 bases of the junction unmatched. DNA for the CDR3: TGTGCCAGCAGTCGACAGGGATCGAACACTGAAGCTTTCTTT. It specifies CASSRQGSNTEAFF.

The chain recombines TRBV20-1 with TRBJ2-1; weak D call: TRBD2 (6 bases). Trimming removed 3 bases from V and 3 bases from J, with 12 bases in between. The CDR3 has 14 amino acids. Germline V gives CDR1 DFQATT, CDR2 SNEGSKA (reference sequence). CDR3 sequence reads: CSASDGGGYNEQFF. DNA of the CDR3: TGCAGTGCTAGCGACGGGGGAGGCTACAATGAGCAGTTCTTC.

This clone was found many times. The chain couples TRBV6-4 to TRBJ2-4; D remains ambiguous. CDR3 size: 14 residues. Germline V gene data show CDR1 as MRHNA and CDR2 as SNTAGT. V lost 4 bases and J 0 bases, leaving 7 bases between the germline ends. CDR3 sequence (DNA): TGTGCCAGCAGTGGACTCTTAGCCAAAAACATTCAGTACTTC. It codes for CASSGLLAKNIQYF.

This clone was detected many times. V and J are TRBV9 and TRBJ1-3; 7 bases agree with TRBD1. The germline V gene encodes CDR1 SGDLS and CDR2 YYNGEE. This CDR3 has 16 amino acids. The V gene end was trimmed by 3 bases and the J gene end by 3 bases; junction bases not matched to a gene: 9. This CDR3 reads CASSAHSTGSGNTIYF. CDR3 DNA: TGTGCCAGCAGCGCTCATTCGACAGGGAGTGGAAACACCATATATTTT.

This clone has at least ten counts. A much larger clone is a single base away; this may be a read error. Other DNA sequences in this specimen translate into the identical CDR3. This chain joins TRBV27 and TRBJ2-7; 8 bases agree with TRBD1. The CDR3 totals 17 residues. V was pared by 5 bases and J by 0 bases, with 12 bases of the junction left unmatched. Germline CDR1 reads MNHEY; CDR2 reads SMNVEV (reference sequence). CDR3 residues: CASSPGIGRGPSYEQYF. DNA for the CDR3: TGTGCCAGCAGTCCTGGGATCGGCAGGGGGCCCTCCTACGAGCAGTACTTC.

This clone was counted only a few times. The genes are TRBV28 and TRBJ2-1; 7 nucleotides align to TRBD2. CDR1 is MDHEN and CDR2 is SYDVKM in the germline V gene. The CDR3 has 16 amino acids. V shed 1 base and J 2 bases; nucleotides not matched to a gene: 5. The CDR3 DNA is TGTGCCAGCAGTTTATTTTCTAGCGGAGCCTACAATGAGCAGTTCTTC. Translated, it gives CASSLFSSGAYNEQFF.

This clone was seen many times. The rearrangement links TRBV24-1 to TRBJ1-4; D uncertain. This CDR3 is built from 15 residues. V lost 5 bases, J lost 5 bases, and 14 bases lay in between. In germline, CDR1 is KGHDR, CDR2 SFDVKD. CDR3 DNA sequence: TGTGCCACCAGTGTGAGCGGCGGAGAAAATGAAAAACTGTTTTTT. It specifies CATSVSGGENEKLFF.

This clone was recorded at least ten times. This chain connects TRBV24-1 to TRBJ2-2, with D uncertain. CDR1 is KGHDR and CDR2 is SFDVKD in the germline V gene. The CDR3 loop spans 12 amino acids. Trimming shortened V by 9 bases and J by 0 bases, and 4 bases separated the two germline ends. The CDR3 DNA reads TGTGCCACCTCTACGAACACCGGGGAGCTGTTTTTT. It encodes CATSTNTGELFF.

In its sample, this clone was seen many times. V is TRBV5-6 and J is TRBJ2-1; D may be TRBD2 (5 bases). The CDR3 runs 12 residues. Looked up from germline, CDR1 is SGHDT and CDR2 is YYEEEE. V lost 2 bases and J 10 bases, leaving 10 bases between the germline ends. CDR3 residues: CASSFGVREQFF. The CDR3 nucleotides read TGTGCCAGCAGCTTCGGGGTAAGGGAGCAGTTCTTC.

The CDR3 protein is CSASRTGTSGSVYEQYF. CDR3 nucleotides: TGCAGTGCTAGTCGAACAGGGACTAGCGGGAGTGTCTACGAGCAGTACTTC. The V gene is TRBV20-1, the J gene TRBJ2-7; 14 bases map to TRBD2. V lost 3 bases and J lost 3; bases outside the gene matches: 10. CDR3 length equals 17 residues. The germline gives CDR1 DFQATT, CDR2 SNEGSKA (reference sequence).

The rearrangement joins TRBV20-1 to TRBJ2-1, with D perhaps assigned TRBD1 or TRBD2 (6 bases each). The CDR3 contains 14 residues. V shed 1 base and J shed 12 bases, with 19 bases lying between them. Germline V lookup: CDR1 DFQATT, CDR2 SNEGSKA (reference sequence). The CDR3 DNA reads TGCAGTGCTAGAGTTGTTATCGAGGGGGGTCGGCAGTTCTTC. Translating it yields CSARVVIEGGRQFF.

The table lists this clone with a few counts. The genes are TRBV6-1 and TRBJ1-6, with 7 nucleotides matching TRBD1. With V trimmed by 7 bases and J by 7 bases, 7 bases remained unmatched. Germline V gene lookup returns CDR1 MNHNS and CDR2 SASEGT. The CDR3 has 14 residues. The CDR3, as DNA: TGTGCCAGCATGGGGGGACAGCTCAATTCACCCCTCCACTTT. Translation: CASMGGQLNSPLHF.

With respect to this clone: This could be a read error, since a much larger clone is one nucleotide away. Within the sample, other DNA sequences also encode this same CDR3. V and J are TRBV7-3 and TRBJ2-3; no firm D call. Germline CDR1 reads SGHTA; CDR2 reads FQGTGA. CDR3 length: 13 residues. V lost 3 bases to trimming and J lost 6 bases, with 10 bases between them. CDR3: CASSLGLGDTQYF. CDR3 in DNA: TGTGCCAGCAGCTTGGGCCTGGGTGATACGCAGTATTTT.

This clone was seen many times. The chain recombines TRBV2 with TRBJ2-2; no reliable D call. This CDR3 has 13 residues. Germline-derived CDR1 and CDR2 are SNHLY and FYNNEI. Between the trimmed V and J ends, which lost 2 bases and 8 bases, there was a span of 9 bases. CDR3: CASSEHPGGELFF. The CDR3 coding sequence is TGTGCCAGCAGTGAACACCCAGGTGGGGAGCTGTTTTTT. The full variable domain, its missing parts supplied by reference TRBV2 and TRBJ2-2, is EPEVTQTPSHQVTQMGQEVILRCVPISNHLYFYWYRQILGQKVEFLVSFYNNEISEKSEIFDDQFSVERPDGSNFTLKIRSTKLEDSAMYFCASSEHPGGELFFGEGSRLTVL.

V usage is TRBV6-2 or TRBV6-3 and J usage is TRBJ2-7; either TRBD1 or TRBD2 may fit D (5 bases each). V shed 4 bases and J shed 12 bases, with 19 bases lying between them. This CDR3 comprises 13 residues. From germline, CDR1 is MNHEY and CDR2 SVGEGT. The CDR3 region is CASSSLQDLGVYF. Written as DNA, the CDR3 is TGTGCCAGCAGTTCTTTACAGGACTTGGGGGTGTACTTC.

This clone was picked up many times. This sequence joins TRBV2 and TRBJ2-7, with 7 bases aligning to TRBD2. The germline V gene has CDR1 SNHLY and CDR2 FYNNEI. The J segment lost 3 bases and the V segment lost 10 bases, leaving 12 bases of the junction unmatched. This CDR3 contains 14 residues. The CDR3 protein is CATSGTGGDYEQYF. CDR3 DNA sequence: TGTGCCACCTCCGGGACGGGAGGAGACTACGAGCAGTACTTC.

This clone was picked up many times. J is TRBJ2-3 and V is TRBV18, with 8 nucleotides matching TRBD1. Germline V CDR1 and CDR2: KGHSH, LQKENI. The CDR3 runs 16 residues. With 4 bases clipped from V and 2 bases from J, the junction kept 8 bases outside the gene matches. The CDR3: CASSRETGAITDTQYF. DNA of the CDR3: TGTGCCAGCTCACGGGAGACAGGGGCGATCACAGATACGCAGTATTTT.

As concerns this clone: Relative to the germline gene, one junction end is altered; a read error may explain this. CDR3 in DNA: TGTGTCAGCAGCCGACAGGTGGCTAATTCACCCCTCCACTTT. It specifies CVSSRQVANSPLHF. The chain uses TRBV6-1 and TRBJ1-6; D is possibly TRBD1 (6 bases). CDR3 length: 14 amino acids. Germline values: CDR1 MNHNS, CDR2 SASEGT.

This clone was detected many times. The gene calls are TRBV30 and TRBJ2-3; a possible D gene is TRBD2 (6 bases). The CDR3 loop spans 15 amino acids. CDR1 and CDR2 from the germline V gene are GTSNPN and SVGIG (reference sequence). Trimming took off 0 bases at V and 6 bases at J, with 16 bases between the two ends. CDR3 coding DNA: TGTGCCTGGAGTGTACTAGCACAGGCACTTGATACGCAGTATTTT. Residues: CAWSVLAQALDTQYF.

Turning to this clone: This could be a read error, since a much larger clone is one nucleotide away. The rearrangement joins TRBV5-6 to TRBJ2-3, with TRBD1 matching 7 bases. Germline lookup yields CDR1 SGHDT and CDR2 YYEEEE. Trimming cost V 2 bases and J 3 bases; bases outside gene matches: 12. The CDR3 covers 17 residues. The CDR3 sequence is CASSFERTGPVTDTQYF. In nucleotides, the CDR3 is TGTGCCAGCAGCTTTGAACGGACAGGCCCGGTGACAGATACGCAGTATTTT.

The J gene is TRBJ2-7, the V gene TRBV25-1, with 8 bases fitting TRBD2. Germline CDR1 and CDR2: MGHDK and SYGVNS. V lost 6 bases, J lost 2 bases, and 24 bases stayed unmatched. This CDR3 has 20 residues. The chain's CDR3 is CASRGGSGRTSGRGTYEQYF. CDR3 in DNA: TGTGCCAGCAGGGGCGGCAGCGGGCGTACTAGCGGTCGGGGAACCTACGAGCAGTACTTC.

This clone came up many times. The chain carries TRBV4-1 and TRBJ2-7, with TRBD1 as a possible D gene (7 bases). Germline-derived CDR1 and CDR2 are MGHRA and YSYEKL. The CDR3 runs 16 residues. With 4 bases removed from V and 3 bases from J, the gap between germline ends came to 19 bases. The CDR3 nucleotides read TGCGCCAGCAGCCCAGGGGGGCGGGCGGCCCACTACGAGCAGTACTTC. The encoded protein is CASSPGGRAAHYEQYF.

This clone was seen only a few times. The chain combines TRBV6-2 or TRBV6-3 with TRBJ2-1; D unclear. V shed 5 bases and J shed 13 bases, with 15 bases lying between them. CDR1 MNHEY and CDR2 SVGEGT come from the germline V gene. CDR3 length equals 12 residues. The CDR3 reads CASSLLGGYQFF. In DNA form, the CDR3 reads TGTGCCAGCAGTCTTCTAGGCGGCTATCAGTTCTTC.

This clone is termed medium-sized (0.01 to 0.1%). This sequence joins TRBV20-1 and TRBJ2-7; 7 nucleotides align to TRBD1. With V trimmed by 6 bases and J by 4 bases, 18 bases remained unmatched. Per the germline V gene, CDR1 is DFQATT and CDR2 is SNEGSKA (reference sequence). The CDR3 spans 16 residues. CDR3 loop: CSAPGPYPGGRYEQYF. CDR3 coding DNA: TGCAGTGCCCCAGGACCCTACCCAGGGGGTAGGTACGAGCAGTACTTC.

This clone was detected many times. The rearrangement uses TRBV12-3 or TRBV12-4 and TRBJ2-5; weak D call: TRBD2 (5 bases). Trimming removed 1 base from V and 0 bases from J, with 6 bases in between. The CDR3 consists of 14 residues. CDR3 sequence: CASSLEDYQETQYF. The DNA for the CDR3 is TGTGCCAGCAGTTTAGAGGACTACCAAGAGACCCAGTACTTC.

This clone was observed a handful of times. J is TRBJ2-1 and V is TRBV28; 8 bases agree with TRBD2. Germline assignment: CDR1 MDHEN and CDR2 SYDVKM. V trimming: 4 bases; J trimming: 3 bases; junction bases outside the gene matches: 5. This CDR3 has 15 amino acids. CDR3 region: CASSSVAGRYNEQFF. The DNA of the CDR3 is TGTGCCAGCAGTTCGGTAGCGGGGCGCTACAATGAGCAGTTCTTC.